What follows describes a single TCR beta chain. Produced via immunoSEQ multiplex PCR; TCRdb's table is partial and in-frame only. The sample yields around 67,000 clones, roughly 89% seen once. This record comes from a study of technical replicates of blood from a few donors. The sample was T cells isolated from PBMCs. The sequence derives from a human donor in good health.

CDR3 protein: CASSPDLATYEQYF. CDR3 sequence (DNA): TGTGCCAGCAGCCCGGATCTAGCGACCTACGAGCAGTACTTC. The V and J genes are TRBV5-6 and TRBJ2-7, with TRBD2 as a possible D gene (6 bases). Germline CDR1 reads SGHDT; CDR2 reads YYEEEE. The V end was cut by 4 bases, the J end by 2 bases, with 13 bases between. This CDR3 is built from 14 residues.